This TCR beta chain was identified in a study of T cell responses to AZD1222 COVID-19 vaccine. The CDR3 is made up of 23 amino acids. V lost 6 bases, J lost 3 bases, and 30 bases stayed unmatched. The germline gives CDR1 MNHEY, CDR2 SVGEGT. The repertoire was sequenced with immunoSEQ multiplex PCR; TCRdb's copy has only in-frame clones and lacks some. The sample shows 150,000 or so clones, around 90% of them seen only once. The genes are TRBV6-2 or TRBV6-3 and TRBJ2-1; 9 bases agree with TRBD1. The TCR comes from an adult in good health. The sample was peripheral blood, taken on day 0 of AZD1222 vaccination. The CDR3 region is CASSLPRDREQGSGGQDYNEQFF. CDR3 DNA: TGTGCCAGCAGCCTCCCCCGGGACAGGGAACAGGGTAGCGGAGGTCAAGACTACAATGAGCAGTTCTTC.